These 3 T cell receptor beta chains came from one sample sequenced in a study of shared clonotypes between healthy human individuals. The assay was immunoSEQ multiplex PCR, and TCRdb's table has in-frame clones only and misses some. The sample has around 1,000,000 clones; about 80% are singletons. Sequenced material: memory CD4+ T cells from PBMCs. Sample subset: CD45RA-negative fraction. Receptors originate from a man aged 18 to 30 in good health. Some clones in this sample may be carry-over from other donors' samples.

Of note for this clone: This sequence is one base from a far larger clone and is likely a read error. The same CDR3 is also encoded by other DNA sequences in this sample. The chain joins TRBV10-3 to TRBJ1-5; weak D call: TRBD1 (6 bases). The germline V gene has CDR1 ENHRY and CDR2 SYGVKD. Trimming shortened V by 6 bases and J by 3 bases, and 9 bases separated the two germline ends. There are 13 residues in the CDR3. The CDR3: CAISWDNNQPQHF. Written as DNA, the CDR3 is TGTGCCATCAGCTGGGACAACAATCAGCCCCAGCATTTT.

V gene TRBV19 combines with J gene TRBJ2-1, with D possibly matching TRBD1 (5 bases). Germline values: CDR1 LNHDA, CDR2 SQIVND (reference sequence). The CDR3 consists of 14 residues. V dropped 3 bases and J dropped 10 bases, with 16 bases sitting between them. The CDR3 region has the DNA TGTGCCAGTAGTATTAACGGCGGCAGGGCAGAGCAGTTCTTC. It yields the protein CASSINGGRAEQFF. Supplemented by reference TRBV19 and TRBJ2-1, the full variable domain reads DGGITQSPKYLFRKEGQNVTLSCEQNLNHDAMYWYRQDPGQGLRLIYYSQIVNDFQKGDIAEGYSVSREKKESFPLTVTSAQKNPTAFYLCASSINGGRAEQFFGPGTRLTVL.

This clone occurred once. The genes are TRBV5-4 and TRBJ2-3; no reliable D call. In germline, CDR1 is SGHNT, CDR2 YYREEE (reference sequence). The length of the CDR3 is 11 residues. The V end was cut by 3 bases, the J end by 6 bases, with 5 bases between. CDR3 in amino acids: CASSSADTQYF. CDR3 coding DNA: TGTGCCAGCAGCTCCGCTGATACGCAGTATTTT.